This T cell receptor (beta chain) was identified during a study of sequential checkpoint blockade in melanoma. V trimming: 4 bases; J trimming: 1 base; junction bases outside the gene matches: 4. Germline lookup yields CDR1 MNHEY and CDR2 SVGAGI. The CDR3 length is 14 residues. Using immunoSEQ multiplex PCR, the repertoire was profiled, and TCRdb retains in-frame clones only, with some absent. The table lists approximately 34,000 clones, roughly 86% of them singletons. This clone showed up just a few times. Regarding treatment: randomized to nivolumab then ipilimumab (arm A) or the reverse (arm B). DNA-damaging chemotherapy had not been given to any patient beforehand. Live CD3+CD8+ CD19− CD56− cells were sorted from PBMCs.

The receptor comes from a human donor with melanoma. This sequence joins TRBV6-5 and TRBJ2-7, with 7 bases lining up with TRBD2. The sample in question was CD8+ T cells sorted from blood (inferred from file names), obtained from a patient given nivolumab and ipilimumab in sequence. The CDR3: CASSLERGSYEQYF. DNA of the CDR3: TGTGCCAGCAGTTTGGAGCGGGGATCCTACGAGCAGTACTTC.